This T cell receptor (beta chain) is drawn from a study of blood T cell repertoires in COVID-19. The CDR3 runs 14 residues. Trimming took off 5 bases at V and 1 base at J, with 11 bases between the two ends. Germline lookup yields CDR1 LGHDT and CDR2 YNNKEL (reference sequence). Original analysis: Quantification of nucleated cells was approximated via reference gene primer amplification. Clones were sequenced by immunoSEQ multiplex PCR, and TCRdb holds only the in-frame ones, with some missing. For V, J and clone size, that table is used; D and trimming come from the DNA. The sample includes roughly 170,000 clones, roughly 83% of them seen just once. Participant reports of clinical history set cohort assignment.

The sequenced material came from PBMCs or T cells enriched from blood (not recorded which). The J gene is TRBJ1-1, the V gene TRBV3-1 (or the pseudogene TRBV3-2); D may be TRBD1 (5 bases). The TCR comes from a woman in her forties or fifties who had recovered from COVID-19. CDR3 in DNA: TGTGCCAGCAGCATGGTAAGGGGGAACACTGAAGCTTTCTTT. Protein product: CASSMVRGNTEAFF.